These 14 T cell receptor beta chains share one sample of origin, sequenced in a study of control samples from healthy donors and cancer patients (TCRdb year 2020). Libraries came from the immunoSEQ multiplex PCR assay. Here the immuneACCESS table is served through TCRdb, limited to in-frame sequences with V and J called. Missing clones are a known gap in these copies; in checked studies unresolved V genes cover under half, and the rest lacks a known reason. Across this sample there are 95,000 to 100,000 clones, with more than 75% seen only once. The ten largest account for roughly 2% of the sample. Sequencing was performed on blood. The receptors come from a man between 60 and 70 years old in good health.

This chain connects TRBV6-5 to TRBJ1-5; TRBD1 matches at 7 bases. The CDR3 contains 14 residues. Losses at the gene ends were 6 bases for V and 4 bases for J; bases not matched to a gene: 6. In germline, CDR1 is MNHEY, CDR2 SVGAGI. The CDR3: CASSSTGENQPQHF. CDR3 nucleotide sequence: TGTGCCAGCAGCAGCACAGGGGAGAATCAGCCCCAGCATTTT.

The sample holds one count of this clone. The chain joins TRBV4-2 to TRBJ2-7; D ambiguous. The V end lost 2 bases, the J end lost 2 bases, and 10 bases lay between the germline ends. Germline V gene data show CDR1 as LGHNA and CDR2 as YNFKEQ. The CDR3 is 14 amino acids. In nucleotides, the CDR3 is TGTGCCAGCAGCCAACCGACTCGGCCCTACGAGCAGTACTTC. Protein sequence: CASSQPTRPYEQYF.

The chain has TRBV19 and TRBJ2-3, with TRBD2 identical over 11 bases. The ends lost 7 bases at V and 6 bases at J; junction bases unmatched: 9. Per germline, CDR1 LNHDA and CDR2 SQIVND (reference sequence). The CDR3 is 15 amino acids. DNA of the CDR3: TGTGCCAGTACCCCGACTAGCGGGGCTTCTGATACGCAGTATTTT. It specifies CASTPTSGASDTQYF.

The chain carries TRBV6-1 and TRBJ1-2, with unresolved D. Looked up from germline, CDR1 is MNHNS and CDR2 is SASEGT. Trimming took 3 bases from V and 4 from J, leaving 6 bases between them. The CDR3 has 12 residues. CDR3 in DNA: TGTGCCAGCAGTGACAACACCTATGGCTACACCTTC. It codes for CASSDNTYGYTF.

V gene TRBV3-1 (or the pseudogene TRBV3-2) combines with J gene TRBJ1-4; D possibly corresponds to TRBD1 (5 bases). V lost 3 bases and J 6 bases, leaving 23 bases between the germline ends. The CDR3 contains 18 residues. The V gene's germline CDR1 is LGHDT and CDR2 YNNKEL (reference sequence). The CDR3 spells CASSQDPGTHSGDEKLFF. Written as DNA, the CDR3 is TGTGCCAGCAGCCAGGATCCCGGGACCCACTCCGGAGATGAAAAACTGTTTTTT.

This chain uses TRBV6-1 with TRBJ1-6; D remains unclear. Germline V gives CDR1 MNHNS, CDR2 SASEGT. The CDR3 extends over 15 amino acids. The V end was cut by 3 bases, the J end by 0 bases, with 6 bases between. This CDR3 reads CASSEEFSYNSPLHF. CDR3 sequence (DNA): TGTGCCAGCAGTGAGGAGTTCTCCTATAATTCACCCCTCCACTTT.

CDR3 in amino acids: CASSPGQGWGTGELFF. The CDR3 coding sequence is TGCGCCAGCAGCCCAGGACAGGGGTGGGGCACCGGGGAGCTGTTTTTT. The V gene is TRBV5-1, the J gene TRBJ2-2; 9 nucleotides match TRBD1. The CDR3 is made up of 16 amino acids. Germline loops: CDR1 SGHRS, CDR2 YFSETQ. V was pared by 4 bases and J by 4 bases, with 8 bases of the junction left unmatched.

The chain combines TRBV28 with TRBJ1-5; D unclear. CDR3 length equals 17 residues. With 2 bases removed from V and 0 bases from J, the gap between germline ends came to 14 bases. Looked up from germline, CDR1 is MDHEN and CDR2 is SYDVKM. The DNA of the CDR3 is TGTGCCAGCAGTTTAAAAAAGCTCGGGGTTAGCAATCAGCCCCAGCATTTT. Amino acid sequence: CASSLKKLGVSNQPQHF.

The rearrangement links TRBV10-3 to TRBJ2-1; no clear D gene. Trimming removed 5 bases at V and 5 bases at J, with 4 bases between. CDR1 is ENHRY, CDR2 SYGVKD, per germline. The CDR3 spans 11 residues. The CDR3 DNA reads as TGTGCCATCAGTCGAGACAATGAGCAGTTCTTC. Translation gives CAISRDNEQFF.

The chain links TRBV5-4 to TRBJ1-1; possible D gene TRBD1, 5 bases. The CDR3 is made up of 12 amino acids. Germline values: CDR1 SGHNT, CDR2 YYREEE (reference sequence). Trimming took off 4 bases at V and 8 bases at J, with 12 bases between the two ends. The CDR3 region is CASSAGTVEAFF. DNA for the CDR3: TGTGCCAGCAGCGCCGGGACGGTAGAAGCTTTCTTT.

The CDR3 reads CAISGQRQGANEQYF. The DNA of the CDR3 is TGTGCCATCAGTGGTCAAAGACAGGGTGCCAACGAGCAGTACTTC. The chain has TRBV10-3 and TRBJ2-7; 7 nucleotides match TRBD1. There are 15 residues in the CDR3. Trimming at V came to 4 bases and at J to 5 bases, leaving 11 bases not matched to a gene. The germline CDR1 and CDR2 sequences are ENHRY and SYGVKD.

This chain links TRBV6-5 with TRBJ1-6, with 9 positions matching TRBD1. Germline lookup yields CDR1 MNHEY and CDR2 SVGAGI. V was pared by 6 bases and J by 4 bases, with 4 bases of the junction left unmatched. There are 15 residues in the CDR3. The CDR3 sequence is CASRNGQGYNSPLHF. The CDR3 coding sequence is TGTGCCAGCAGAAACGGACAGGGGTATAATTCACCCCTCCACTTT.

This clone was observed a single time. The genes are TRBV21-1 and TRBJ2-1. TRBV21-1 is a pseudogene segment. This CDR3 has 13 residues. The chain's CDR3 is CASSRIAPNEQFF. CDR3 DNA sequence: TGTGCCAGCAGCCGAATTGCTCCCAATGAGCAGTTCTTC.

The rearrangement links TRBV9 to TRBJ1-4, with D perhaps TRBD1 (6 bases). Germline V gives CDR1 SGDLS, CDR2 YYNGEE. The CDR3 spans 16 residues. V gave up 0 bases and J gave up 0 bases, with 9 bases separating them. CDR3 DNA sequence: TGTGCCAGCAGCGTAGGGGGGGCAGCAACTAATGAAAAACTGTTTTTT. Protein sequence: CASSVGGAATNEKLFF.